Below are 8 T cell receptor beta chains sequenced from a single sample in a study of Tregs in tolerant kidney transplant recipients (dated by TCRdb to between 2017 and 2020). The protocol used for the library was the immunoSEQ multiplex PCR assay. TCRdb retrieved this table from immuneACCESS and kept in-frame rearrangements only. Not all clones are present; in checked studies, unresolved V genes account for under half, and no reason is known for the remainder. Counted in this sample were over 50,000 clones; more than 70% of them appeared once. Of the sample, 5.2% falls within the top ten clones. Specimen: CD4+ T cells from blood. The source is a human donor in good health.

The CDR3 loop is CASLEGGGAYNEQFF. For the CDR3, the DNA is TGTGCCAGCTTGGAAGGCGGGGGGGCCTACAATGAGCAGTTCTTC. This chain joins TRBV11-1 and TRBJ2-1; 9 positions agree with TRBD2. CDR3 length equals 15 residues. CDR1 is SGHAT and CDR2 is FQDESV in the germline V gene (reference sequence). Trimming removed 8 bases from V and 2 bases from J; junction bases left unmatched: 7.

The chain combines TRBV2 with TRBJ1-4, with D perhaps matching TRBD1 (5 bases). The germline V gene has CDR1 SNHLY and CDR2 FYNNEI. The ends were cut back, 7 bases at V and 8 bases at J, with 14 bases in the middle. The CDR3 runs to 13 residues. The CDR3 bases are TGTGCCAGCACGAGGGACGGGAGGGAAAAACTGTTTTTT. This codes for CASTRDGREKLFF.

This clone was picked up one time. The V call is TRBV7-9, the J call TRBJ2-7; D gene unclear. The CDR3 consists of 12 residues. Trimming cost V 3 bases and J 1 base, with 4 bases left between them. Germline V CDR1 and CDR2: SEHNR, FQNEAQ (reference sequence). The CDR3 loop reads CASSLWSYEQYF. The CDR3 region has the DNA TGTGCCAGCAGCTTGTGGTCCTACGAGCAGTACTTC.

J is TRBJ1-2 and V is TRBV5-6; D is unresolved. V was trimmed by 5 bases and J by 2 bases, leaving 16 bases between them. CDR3 size: 15 residues. CDR1 is SGHDT and CDR2 is YYEEEE in the germline V gene. The CDR3 protein is CASRSSGGLNYGYTF. In nucleotides, the CDR3 is TGTGCCAGCAGAAGCTCGGGAGGGCTGAACTATGGCTACACCTTC.

The chain joins TRBV6-5 to TRBJ2-7; D not certain. The V gene lost 6 bases and the J gene lost 9 bases, with 21 bases spanning the gap. Germline assignment: CDR1 MNHEY and CDR2 SVGAGI. The CDR3 runs to 14 residues. DNA of the CDR3: TGTGCCAGCAGGTCGCCGACCAGGCGATTCGCGCAGTACTTC. It specifies CASRSPTRRFAQYF.

J is TRBJ2-5 and V is TRBV6-6, with D unresolved. Per the germline V gene, CDR1 is MNHNY and CDR2 is SVGAGI (reference sequence). V dropped 0 bases and J dropped 0 bases, with 11 bases sitting between them. This CDR3 contains 16 residues. DNA for the CDR3: TGTGCCAGCAGTTACTCAAGGACCCCGTACCAAGAGACCCAGTACTTC. Its protein product is CASSYSRTPYQETQYF.

This rearrangement joins TRBV2 to TRBJ2-7, with 7 bases fitting TRBD1. CDR1 and CDR2 (germline): SNHLY, FYNNEI. The CDR3 totals 12 residues. Trimming took 6 bases from V and 5 from J; bases not matched to a gene: 4. The CDR3 DNA sequence: TGTGCCAGCAGGCAAGACAGGGACGAGCAGTACTTC. Protein sequence: CASRQDRDEQYF.

The chain recombines TRBV4-1 with TRBJ1-1; unclear D gene. The germline V and J ends were trimmed by 0 bases and 0 bases, with 8 bases remaining between them. This CDR3 spans 15 amino acids. The germline V gene encodes CDR1 MGHRA and CDR2 YSYEKL. DNA of the CDR3: TGCGCCAGCAGCCAAGAACCGGCTATGAACACTGAAGCTTTCTTT. Protein: CASSQEPAMNTEAFF.